This T cell receptor (beta chain) derives from a study of shared clonotypes between healthy human individuals. Across the study: CD4 naive cells filled three plates per donor, CD4 memory three, CD8 naive two and CD8 memory one.

It was CD45RO-negative cells, positively selected for CCR7, that made up naive CD8 cells, with terminally differentiated effector memory CD45RA+ cells excluded. Data came from immunoSEQ multiplex PCR; TCRdb stores just in-frame clones and leaves some out. The data show about 2 million clones, with about 95% seen just once and around 1% held by the top ten. Study observations and caveats: It was the non-shared clonotypes that had lower generation probabilities than clonotypes shared by all four donors. There were few donors, and this limited the genetic and exposure-history diversity represented. Estimated richness was generally greater in naive than memory subsets.

Comment on this clone: Its antigen is still unknown.

With 5 bases clipped from V and 4 bases from J, the junction kept 4 bases outside the gene matches. Germline CDR1 reads SQVTM; CDR2 reads ANQGSEA. The CDR3 loop spans 12 amino acids. V gene TRBV29-1 combines with J gene TRBJ2-5; TRBD2 agrees at 7 bases. This receptor was identified in a man between 18 and 35 years old in good health. The sample taken for sequencing was naive CD8+ T cells sorted from blood. The CDR3 DNA reads as TGCAGCGTTCGACTAGCTGGAGAGACCCAGTACTTC. This translates into CSVRLAGETQYF.